The TCR beta chain described here comes from a study of beta chain features in type 1 diabetes. Expressed TCRB transcripts were sequenced because the isolated RNA had all been reverse transcribed beforehand. Profiling relied on immunoSEQ multiplex PCR, and the TCRdb table lists in-frame clones only, not all of them. The sample contains more than 300,000 clones, over 9.5% of which appear only once. The receptor comes from a man aged 18 to 35 in good health. The sequenced sample was naive CD4+ T cells from blood.

The CDR3 DNA is TGCGCCAGCAGCCCGGGACAGGAGCTCCTCCAAGAGACCCAGTACTTC. Translation gives CASSPGQELLQETQYF. The genes are TRBV5-1 and TRBJ2-5; the match to TRBD1 covers 8 bases. This CDR3 region has 16 residues. V trimming: 4 bases; J trimming: 1 base; junction bases outside the gene matches: 9. The germline CDR1 and CDR2 sequences are SGHRS and YFSETQ. The full variable domain, rest sourced from reference TRBV5-1 and TRBJ2-5, is KAGVTQTPRYLIKTRGQQVTLSCSPISGHRSVSWYQQTPGQGLQFLFEYFSETQRNKGNFPGRFSGRQFSNSRSEMNVSTLELGDSALYLCASSPGQELLQETQYFGPGTRLLVL.